This T cell receptor beta chain was recovered during a study of T cell responses to AZD1222 COVID-19 vaccine. Study information: Pooling was applied to second doses at about 4 or about 12 weeks. Notes on the study in general: Only a handful of people who got AZD1222 tested seropositive at baseline. Females outnumbered males among donors, who were mostly white British; clonal diversity was possibly underestimated. Unmutated variant regions are reportedly targeted by nearly half of spike-specific TCRs.

This table comes from immunoSEQ multiplex PCR, and its TCRdb copy is limited to in-frame clones, with some not included. Among around 260,000 clones listed, just over 90% were seen once. Points on this clone: Its antigen is undetermined.

The CDR3 has 15 residues. Germline CDR1 SQVTM, CDR2 ANQGSEA. The germline V and J ends were trimmed by 5 bases and 0 bases, with 16 bases remaining between them. Sequenced here: peripheral blood, sampled on day 0 of AZD1222 vaccination. The chain employs TRBV29-1 and TRBJ1-1; no definite D call. This clonotype originated in an adult in good health. The CDR3 DNA reads TGCAGCGTTAGGGAAGTAGCACTTATGAACACTGAAGCTTTCTTT. Protein sequence: CSVREVALMNTEAFF.